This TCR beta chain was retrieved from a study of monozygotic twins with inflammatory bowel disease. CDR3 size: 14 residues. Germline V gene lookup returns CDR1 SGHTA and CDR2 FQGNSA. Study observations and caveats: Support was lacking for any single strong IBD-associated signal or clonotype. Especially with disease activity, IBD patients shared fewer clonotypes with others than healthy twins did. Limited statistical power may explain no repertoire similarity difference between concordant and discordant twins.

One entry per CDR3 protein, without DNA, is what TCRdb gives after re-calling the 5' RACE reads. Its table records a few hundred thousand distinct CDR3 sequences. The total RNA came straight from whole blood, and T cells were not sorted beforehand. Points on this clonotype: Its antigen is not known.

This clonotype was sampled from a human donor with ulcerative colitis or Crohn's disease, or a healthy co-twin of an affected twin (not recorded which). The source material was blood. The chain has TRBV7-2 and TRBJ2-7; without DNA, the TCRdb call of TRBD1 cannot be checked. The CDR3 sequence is CASSERGQGREQYF.